The sample holds a few counts of the clone carrying this TCR beta chain. Its antigen is still unknown. This CDR3 spans 15 amino acids. The germline V and J ends were trimmed by 3 bases and 2 bases, with 14 bases remaining between them. The sample is drawn from a study of response to subunit inactivated influenza vaccine. MiXCR, applied by TCRdb to the RT-PCR reads, yields one record per CDR3 protein. The sample yields 250,000 to 350,000 distinct CDR3 sequences, 20% to 25% seen once. Study-wide results and limits: It was suggested by the authors that few new T cells are recruited by each seasonal influenza vaccination.

This specimen was PBMCs from blood, taken about 19 months after vaccination. This receptor was identified in a man between 50 and 75 years old who received an inactivated influenza vaccine. The genes are TRBV12-3 or TRBV12-4 and TRBJ2-7; D is possibly TRBD2 (6 bases). The CDR3 region has the DNA TGTGCCAGCAGTTTTGGGGCAGGACTAACCTACGAGCAGTACTTC. This sequence encodes CASSFGAGLTYEQYF.